This T cell receptor beta chain came from a study of blood T cell repertoires in COVID-19. Study at large: Sources were T cells, B-cell-depleted T cells, or PBMCs; the material itself was cDNA or gDNA.

This clone has a handful of counts. Generated by immunoSEQ multiplex PCR, the TCRdb table keeps only in-frame clones and is missing some. This table has around 300,000 clones, roughly 86% appearing once. The material sequenced was peripheral blood. The TCR originated in a woman between 25 and 40 years old who had recovered from COVID-19.

The CDR3 DNA is TGTGCCAGCAGTTACTCGGACAGCTCCTACGAGCAGTACTTC. Amino acid sequence: CASSYSDSSYEQYF. The chain carries TRBV6-2 or TRBV6-3 and TRBJ2-7; D perhaps matches TRBD1 (6 bases). The CDR3 contains 14 residues. Germline loops: CDR1 MNHEY, CDR2 SVGEGT. Trimming left V 0 bases short and J 0 bases short, with 6 bases between.